The next 10 T cell receptor beta chains were all read from a single sample in a study of T cells in Graves' hyperthyroidism and ophthalmopathy. The investigators amplified TCR beta CDR3 regions from RNA transcripts. In the first-round RT-PCR of the TCR CDR3, the HTBI primer set was used. TCRdb reprocessed the multiplex PCR reads with MiXCR, giving one entry per CDR3 protein. The top ten clones hold approximately 3.9% of a sample with some 620,000 distinct CDR3 sequences, about 16% of them seen once. Sequencing input: blood. These receptors all stem from a woman aged 30 to 39 with Graves' hyperthyroidism.

This clonotype showed up many times. This chain links TRBV28 with TRBJ2-7; the D gene is possibly TRBD1 (6 bases). The CDR3 has 14 amino acids. Between the trimmed V and J ends, which lost 3 bases and 5 bases, there was a span of 14 bases. Germline V gene sequence: CDR1 MDHEN, CDR2 SYDVKM. The chain's CDR3 is CASSFDFRGDEQYF. CDR3 DNA: TGTGCCAGCAGTTTCGATTTCAGGGGCGACGAGCAGTACTTC.

The chain joins TRBV9 to TRBJ2-3; D not resolved. This CDR3 has 12 residues. CDR1 and CDR2 from the germline V gene are SGDLS and YYNGEE. V was trimmed by 4 bases and J by 6 bases, leaving 9 bases between them. The CDR3 DNA follows: TGTGCCAGCAGCTATGCGGAGGATACGCAGTATTTT. It codes for CASSYAEDTQYF.

This clonotype was seen more than once but under ten times. The rearrangement links TRBV7-9 to TRBJ2-5; D is unresolved. This CDR3 has 14 residues. With 4 bases removed from V and 2 bases from J, the gap between germline ends came to 11 bases. CDR1 and CDR2 from the germline V gene are SEHNR and FQNEAQ (reference sequence). The CDR3 bases are TGTGCCAGCAGCTGGTCCGCAGCTCAAGAGACCCAGTACTTC. It encodes CASSWSAAQETQYF.

The rearrangement links TRBV6-1 to TRBJ1-6, with a weak D call TRBD1 (5 bases). CDR1 and CDR2 from the germline V gene are MNHNS and SASEGT. V lost 5 bases and J 2 bases, leaving 13 bases between the germline ends. This CDR3 contains 16 residues. The CDR3 loop reads CASSSGGGTYNSPLHF. The CDR3 nucleotides are TGTGCCAGCAGTAGTGGGGGGGGGACCTATAATTCACCCCTCCACTTT.

The chain carries TRBV6-2 or TRBV6-3 and TRBJ1-6; D is ambiguous. Germline assignment: CDR1 MNHEY and CDR2 SVGEGT. With 8 bases removed from V and 7 bases from J, the gap between germline ends came to 9 bases. This CDR3 is 12 amino acids long. DNA of the CDR3: TGTGCCAGCCGGGTGGGGAATTCACCCCTCCACTTT. Protein product: CASRVGNSPLHF.

This clonotype was counted between two and nine times. The chain employs TRBV7-2 and TRBJ1-5, with D unclear. V lost 1 base and J 5 bases, leaving 12 bases between the germline ends. The CDR3 has 15 amino acids. Germline V lookup: CDR1 SGHTA, CDR2 FQGNSA. CDR3 sequence reads: CASSLDWGRDQPQHF. The CDR3 bases are TGTGCCAGCAGCTTAGATTGGGGAAGGGATCAGCCCCAGCATTTT.

A remark on this clonotype: A much larger clone differs from this one at a single base, so this may be a read error. No conserved phenylalanine or tryptophan is present at the end of the CDR3, so a read error is the likely explanation. The chain combines TRBV18 with TRBJ1-5, with D possibly being TRBD1 (6 bases). This CDR3 comprises 15 residues. CDR1 is KGHSH and CDR2 is LQKENI in the germline V gene. The ends were cut back, 2 bases at V and 3 bases at J, with 11 bases in the middle. The CDR3 region is CASSPSGAHNQPQHV. In DNA form, the CDR3 reads TGTGCCAGCTCACCATCGGGGGCACACAATCAGCCCCAGCATGTT.

This clonotype was detected only a few times. This chain uses TRBV6-1 with TRBJ1-2; TRBD1 is a possible D gene (5 bases). Trimming left V 6 bases short and J 8 bases short, with 13 bases between. The CDR3 contains 12 residues. Germline-derived CDR1 and CDR2 are MNHNS and SASEGT. The CDR3 protein is CASRFGGSGYTF. The CDR3 DNA sequence: TGTGCCAGCAGGTTCGGGGGGAGCGGCTACACCTTC.

This clonotype appeared many times. The chain uses TRBV2 and TRBJ2-1, with D perhaps matching TRBD2 (6 bases). Germline assignment: CDR1 SNHLY and CDR2 FYNNEI. The CDR3 is 15 amino acids. The V end lost 4 bases, the J end lost 10 bases, and 20 bases lay between the germline ends. The CDR3 loop reads CASSGPGVRVYEQFF. DNA of the CDR3: TGTGCCAGCAGTGGCCCGGGAGTGAGGGTATACGAGCAGTTCTTC. Variable domain in full (rest from reference TRBV2 and TRBJ2-1): EPEVTQTPSHQVTQMGQEVILRCVPISNHLYFYWYRQILGQKVEFLVSFYNNEISEKSEIFDDQFSVERPDGSNFTLKIRSTKLEDSAMYFCASSGPGVRVYEQFFGPGTRLTVL.

Only a few counts were recorded for this clonotype. The rearrangement uses TRBV18 and TRBJ1-5; D unclear. CDR3 length: 13 amino acids. The V end lost 3 bases, the J end lost 9 bases, and 12 bases lay between the germline ends. Germline V gene lookup returns CDR1 KGHSH and CDR2 LQKENI. The CDR3 here is CASSPVVSRPQHF. CDR3 in DNA: TGTGCCAGCTCACCGGTGGTCTCGCGGCCCCAGCATTTT.